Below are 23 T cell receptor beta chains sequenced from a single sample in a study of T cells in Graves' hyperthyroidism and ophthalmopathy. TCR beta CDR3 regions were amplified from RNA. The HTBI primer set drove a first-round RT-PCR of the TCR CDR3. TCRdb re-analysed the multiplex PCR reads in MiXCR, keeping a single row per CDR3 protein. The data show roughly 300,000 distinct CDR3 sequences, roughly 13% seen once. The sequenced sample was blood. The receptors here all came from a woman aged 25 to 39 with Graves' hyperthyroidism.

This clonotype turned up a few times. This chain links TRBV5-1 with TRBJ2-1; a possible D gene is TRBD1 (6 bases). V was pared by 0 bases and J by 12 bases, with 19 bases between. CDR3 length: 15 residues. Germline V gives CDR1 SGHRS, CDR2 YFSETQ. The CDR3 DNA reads TGCGCCAGCAGCTTGGACCCAGGGGTCGTTAATAGGCAGTTCTTC. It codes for CASSLDPGVVNRQFF.

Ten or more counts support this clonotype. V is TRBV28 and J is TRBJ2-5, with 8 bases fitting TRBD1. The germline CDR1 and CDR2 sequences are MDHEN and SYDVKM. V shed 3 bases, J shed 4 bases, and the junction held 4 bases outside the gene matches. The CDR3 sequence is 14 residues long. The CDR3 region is CASSFRTGLETQYF. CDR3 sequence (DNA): TGTGCCAGCAGTTTTCGGACAGGGTTAGAGACCCAGTACTTC.

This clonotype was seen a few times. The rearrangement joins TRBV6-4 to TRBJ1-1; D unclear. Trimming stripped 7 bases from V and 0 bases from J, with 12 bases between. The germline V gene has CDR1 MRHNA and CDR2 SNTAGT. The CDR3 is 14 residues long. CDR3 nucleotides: TGTGCCAGCAAAAAAGAGAATCTGAACACTGAAGCTTTCTTT. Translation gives CASKKENLNTEAFF.

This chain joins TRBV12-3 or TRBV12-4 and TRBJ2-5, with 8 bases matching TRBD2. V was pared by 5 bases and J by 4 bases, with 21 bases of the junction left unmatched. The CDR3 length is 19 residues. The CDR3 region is CASSRGRRGRGSGGETQYF. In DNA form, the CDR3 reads TGTGCCAGCAGTCGGGGACGCCGCGGGCGGGGGAGCGGGGGAGAGACCCAGTACTTC.

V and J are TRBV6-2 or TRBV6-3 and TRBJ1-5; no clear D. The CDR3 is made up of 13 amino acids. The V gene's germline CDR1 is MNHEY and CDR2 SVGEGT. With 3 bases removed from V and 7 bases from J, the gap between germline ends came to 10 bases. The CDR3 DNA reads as TGTGCCAGCAGTTATTGGGGTGGGCAGCCCCAGCATTTT. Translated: CASSYWGGQPQHF.

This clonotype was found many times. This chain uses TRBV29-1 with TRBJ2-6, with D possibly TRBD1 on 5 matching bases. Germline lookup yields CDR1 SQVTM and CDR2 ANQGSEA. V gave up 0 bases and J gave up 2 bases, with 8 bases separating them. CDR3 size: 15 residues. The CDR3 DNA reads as TGCAGCGTTGAAGATCAGGGTACTGGGGCCAACGTCCTGACTTTC. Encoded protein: CSVEDQGTGANVLTF.

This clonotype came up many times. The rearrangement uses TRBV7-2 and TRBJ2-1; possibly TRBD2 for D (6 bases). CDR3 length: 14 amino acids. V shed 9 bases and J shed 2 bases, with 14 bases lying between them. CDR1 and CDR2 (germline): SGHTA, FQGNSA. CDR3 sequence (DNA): TGTGCCAGTAACGGGGACTCCACCTACAATGAGCAGTTCTTC. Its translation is CASNGDSTYNEQFF.

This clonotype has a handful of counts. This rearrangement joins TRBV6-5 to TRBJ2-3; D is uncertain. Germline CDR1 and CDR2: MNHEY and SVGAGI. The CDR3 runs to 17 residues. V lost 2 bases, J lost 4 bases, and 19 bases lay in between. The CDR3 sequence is CASSYERVGPHADTQYF. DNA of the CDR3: TGTGCCAGCAGTTACGAAAGGGTTGGTCCTCACGCAGATACGCAGTATTTT.

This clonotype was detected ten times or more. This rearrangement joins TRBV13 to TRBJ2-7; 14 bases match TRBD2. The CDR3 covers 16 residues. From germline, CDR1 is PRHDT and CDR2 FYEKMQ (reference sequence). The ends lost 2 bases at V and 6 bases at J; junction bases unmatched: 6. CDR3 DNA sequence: TGTGCCAGCAGCTTAAGACTAGCGGGAGGGTTTGGCGAGCAGTACTTC. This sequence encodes CASSLRLAGGFGEQYF.

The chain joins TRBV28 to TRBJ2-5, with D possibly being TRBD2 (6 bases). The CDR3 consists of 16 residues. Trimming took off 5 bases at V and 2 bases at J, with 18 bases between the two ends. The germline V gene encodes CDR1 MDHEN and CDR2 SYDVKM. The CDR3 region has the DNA TGTGCCAGCAGTACCACTTCCGGGACTTGGCAAGAGACCCAGTACTTC. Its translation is CASSTTSGTWQETQYF.

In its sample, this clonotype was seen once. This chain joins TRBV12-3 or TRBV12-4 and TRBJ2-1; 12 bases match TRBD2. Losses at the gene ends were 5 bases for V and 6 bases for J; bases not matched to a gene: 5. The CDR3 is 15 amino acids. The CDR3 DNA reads TGTGCCAGCAGTCCTAGCGGGAGGGCGGGCAATGAGCAGTTCTTC. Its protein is CASSPSGRAGNEQFF.

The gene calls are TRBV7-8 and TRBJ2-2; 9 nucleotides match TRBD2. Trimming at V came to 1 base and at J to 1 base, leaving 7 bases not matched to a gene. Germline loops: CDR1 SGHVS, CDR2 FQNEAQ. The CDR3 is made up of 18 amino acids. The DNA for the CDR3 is TGTGCCAGCAGCTTAGTCTGGACTAGCGAGGTGAACACCGGGGAGCTGTTTTTT. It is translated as CASSLVWTSEVNTGELFF.

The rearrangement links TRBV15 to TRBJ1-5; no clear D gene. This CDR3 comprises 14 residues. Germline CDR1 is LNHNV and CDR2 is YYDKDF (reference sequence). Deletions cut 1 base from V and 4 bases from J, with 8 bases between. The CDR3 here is CATSRVTRNQPQHF. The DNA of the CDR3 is TGTGCCACCAGCAGAGTAACGAGGAATCAGCCCCAGCATTTT.

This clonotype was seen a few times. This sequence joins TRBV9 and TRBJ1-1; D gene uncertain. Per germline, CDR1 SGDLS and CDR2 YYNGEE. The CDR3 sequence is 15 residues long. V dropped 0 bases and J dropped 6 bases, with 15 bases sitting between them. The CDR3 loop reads CASSVAGGVGSEAFF. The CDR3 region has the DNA TGTGCCAGCAGCGTAGCCGGTGGGGTGGGATCTGAAGCTTTCTTT.

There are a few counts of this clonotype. CDR3 region: CSKIDFASTDTQYF. The CDR3, as DNA: TGCAGTAAGATCGACTTCGCCAGCACAGATACGCAGTATTTT. The rearrangement uses TRBV20-1 and TRBJ2-3; D is uncertain. V lost 8 bases, J lost 0 bases, and 15 bases lay in between. CDR1 is DFQATT, CDR2 SNEGSKA, per germline (reference sequence). The CDR3 runs 14 residues.

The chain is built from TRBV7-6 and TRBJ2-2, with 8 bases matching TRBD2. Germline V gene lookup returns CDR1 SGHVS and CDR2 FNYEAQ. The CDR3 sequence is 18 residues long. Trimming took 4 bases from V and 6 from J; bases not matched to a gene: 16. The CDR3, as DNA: TGTGCCAGCAGCTCCTCCTCCGGGACACCGGGGGGGTCCGGGGAGCTGTTTTTT. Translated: CASSSSSGTPGGSGELFF.

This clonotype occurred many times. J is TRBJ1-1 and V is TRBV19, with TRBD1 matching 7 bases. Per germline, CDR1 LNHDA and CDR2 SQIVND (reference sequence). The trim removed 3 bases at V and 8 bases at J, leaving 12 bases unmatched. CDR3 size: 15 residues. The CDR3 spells CASSMTGTVSSEAFF. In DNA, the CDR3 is TGTGCCAGTAGTATGACCGGGACAGTGTCCTCCGAAGCTTTCTTT.

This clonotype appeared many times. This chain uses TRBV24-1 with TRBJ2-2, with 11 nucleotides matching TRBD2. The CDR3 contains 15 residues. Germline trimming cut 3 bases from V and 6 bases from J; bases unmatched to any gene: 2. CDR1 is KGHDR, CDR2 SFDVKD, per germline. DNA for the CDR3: TGTGCCACCAGTGATACTAGCGGGAGCCCCGGGGAGCTGTTTTTT. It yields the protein CATSDTSGSPGELFF.

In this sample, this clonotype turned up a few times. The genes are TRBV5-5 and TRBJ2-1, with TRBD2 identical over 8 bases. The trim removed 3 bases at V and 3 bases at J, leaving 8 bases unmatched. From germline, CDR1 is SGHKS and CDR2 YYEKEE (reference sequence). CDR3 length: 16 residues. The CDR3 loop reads CASSSYPGGYYNEQFF. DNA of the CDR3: TGTGCCAGCAGCTCCTACCCGGGGGGGTACTACAATGAGCAGTTCTTC.

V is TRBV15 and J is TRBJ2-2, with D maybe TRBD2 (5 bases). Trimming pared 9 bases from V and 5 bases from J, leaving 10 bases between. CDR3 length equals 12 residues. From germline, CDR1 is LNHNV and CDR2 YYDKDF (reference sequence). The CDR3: CATRAGTGELFF. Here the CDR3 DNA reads TGTGCCACGCGGGCTGGGACCGGGGAGCTGTTTTTT.

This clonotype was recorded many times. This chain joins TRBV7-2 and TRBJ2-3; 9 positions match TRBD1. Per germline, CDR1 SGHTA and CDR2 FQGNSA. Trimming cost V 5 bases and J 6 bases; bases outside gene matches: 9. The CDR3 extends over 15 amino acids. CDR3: CASSLEGQGIDTQYF. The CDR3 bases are TGTGCCAGCAGCCTAGAGGGACAGGGTATTGATACGCAGTATTTT.

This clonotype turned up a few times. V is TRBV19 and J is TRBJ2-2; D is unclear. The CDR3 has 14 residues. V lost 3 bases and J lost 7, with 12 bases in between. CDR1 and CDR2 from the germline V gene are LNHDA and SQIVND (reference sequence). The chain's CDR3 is CASSIAWWNGELFF. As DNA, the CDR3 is TGTGCCAGTAGTATTGCCTGGTGGAACGGGGAGCTGTTTTTT.

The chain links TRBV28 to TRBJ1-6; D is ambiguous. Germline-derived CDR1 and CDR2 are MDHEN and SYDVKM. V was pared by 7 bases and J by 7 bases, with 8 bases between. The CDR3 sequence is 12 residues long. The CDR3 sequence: CASKARNSPLHF. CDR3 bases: TGTGCCAGCAAGGCTCGGAATTCACCCCTCCACTTT.